Below, 14 T cell receptor beta chains from the same sample are listed, as sequenced in a study of regulatory T cells in long-lasting Graves disease. The time point here: newly diagnosed GD, antithyroid drugs for less than 3 months. RNA isolated from PBMCs was used to make the TCR library. Arm-PCR with iRepertoire HTBI primers amplified the CDR3 regions for these TCR beta libraries. TCRdb itself ran the multiplex PCR reads through MiXCR, one entry per CDR3 protein. The sample shows 550,000 to 700,000 distinct CDR3 sequences, about 16% of them seen only once. The same sample was also studied in work on T cells in Graves' hyperthyroidism and ophthalmopathy.

This specimen was peripheral blood mononuclear cells (PBMCs), taken at new diagnosis, from a patient treated with antithyroid drugs. These TCRs come from a man aged 18-30 years with Graves disease.

This chain joins TRBV7-6 and TRBJ1-1; D gene unclear. The germline V gene has CDR1 SGHVS and CDR2 FNYEAQ. V dropped 5 bases and J dropped 0 bases, with 13 bases sitting between them. The CDR3 extends over 15 amino acids. CDR3 DNA: TGTGCCAGCAGCCCGGAAACTTACCTGAACACTGAAGCTTTCTTT. This codes for CASSPETYLNTEAFF.

This clonotype was observed many times. Written as DNA, the CDR3 is TGTGCCTGGAGTCCTGCCTCAGAGACCCAGTACTTC. Translation: CAWSPASETQYF. The rearrangement links TRBV30 to TRBJ2-5; D gene uncertain. CDR3 length: 12 residues. Germline CDR1 is GTSNPN and CDR2 is SVGIG (reference sequence). V was shortened by 2 bases and J by 4 bases, with 8 bases between the two germline ends.

The chain uses TRBV9 and TRBJ2-7; 14 bases are shared with TRBD2. The germline V gene has CDR1 SGDLS and CDR2 YYNGEE. The CDR3 is made up of 18 amino acids. The trim removed 4 bases at V and 0 bases at J, leaving 9 bases unmatched. The CDR3 DNA sequence: TGTGCCAGCAGCTCCGGGACTAGCGGGAGTAGGAGCTCCTACGAGCAGTACTTC. This sequence encodes CASSSGTSGSRSSYEQYF.

Ten or more counts support this clonotype. The chain is built from TRBV24-1 and TRBJ2-2, with TRBD1 matching 8 bases. The CDR3 runs 16 residues. Germline assignment: CDR1 KGHDR and CDR2 SFDVKD. The trim removed 3 bases at V and 0 bases at J, leaving 2 bases unmatched. The CDR3 protein is CATSDPTGANTGELFF. The CDR3 coding sequence is TGTGCCACCAGTGATCCGACAGGGGCGAACACCGGGGAGCTGTTTTTT.

J is TRBJ2-2 and V is TRBV29-1, with 7 bases lining up with TRBD2. The length of the CDR3 is 13 residues. Germline V gives CDR1 SQVTM, CDR2 ANQGSEA. V lost 1 base and J lost 6; bases outside the gene matches: 2. Written as DNA, the CDR3 is TGCAGCGTTGAAGTGCTAGCGGCCGGGGAGCTGTTTTTT. Translation gives CSVEVLAAGELFF.

This clonotype was picked up many times. The chain couples TRBV30 to TRBJ1-2; maybe TRBD1 (5 bases). The ends were cut back, 4 bases at V and 7 bases at J, with 19 bases in the middle. The germline gives CDR1 GTSNPN, CDR2 SVGIG (reference sequence). The CDR3 extends over 14 amino acids. DNA of the CDR3: TGTGCCTGGAACCCAGGCAGGGACTCGCTTGGCTACACCTTC. Protein: CAWNPGRDSLGYTF. The variable domain in full, completed from reference TRBV30 and TRBJ1-2, reads SQTIHQWPATLVQPVGSPLSLECTVEGTSNPNLYWYRQAAGRGLQLLFYSVGIGQISSEVPQNLSASRPQDRQFILSSKKLLLSDSGFYLCAWNPGRDSLGYTFGSGTRLTVV.

The chain is built from TRBV20-1 and TRBJ1-6; D gene ambiguous. The germline V gene has CDR1 DFQATT and CDR2 SNEGSKA (reference sequence). Deletions cut 6 bases from V and 0 bases from J, with 15 bases between. This CDR3 contains 16 residues. The CDR3 DNA sequence: TGCAGTGCAACGACGGAGATAAGCTCCTATAATTCACCCCTCCACTTT. Protein: CSATTEISSYNSPLHF.

The chain employs TRBV9 and TRBJ2-2; the D is unclear. Germline V lookup: CDR1 SGDLS, CDR2 YYNGEE. With 2 bases removed from V and 6 bases from J, the gap between germline ends came to 8 bases. The CDR3 has 13 residues. The CDR3 nucleotides read TGTGCCAGCAGCGTTCGCTCTTCCGGGGAGCTGTTTTTT. Translation: CASSVRSSGELFF. Filled out from reference TRBV9 and TRBJ2-2, the complete variable domain reads DSGVTQTPKHLITATGQRVTLRCSPRSGDLSVYWYQQSLDQGLQFLIQYYNGEERAKGNILERFSAQQFPDLHSELNLSSLELGDSALYFCASSVRSSGELFFGEGSRLTVL.

Only a few counts were recorded for this clonotype. The gene calls are TRBV5-1 and TRBJ1-1; the D gene is possibly TRBD1 (6 bases). There are 14 residues in the CDR3. V lost 3 bases and J 1 base, leaving 10 bases between the germline ends. Germline CDR1 reads SGHRS; CDR2 reads YFSETQ. The CDR3 sequence: CASSWGAENTEAFF. In nucleotides, the CDR3 is TGCGCCAGCAGCTGGGGGGCGGAGAACACTGAAGCTTTCTTT.

This clonotype was observed at least ten times. The chain carries TRBV30 and TRBJ2-5; 10 bases line up with TRBD1. Germline values: CDR1 GTSNPN, CDR2 SVGIG (reference sequence). The J segment lost 6 bases and the V segment lost 5 bases, leaving 6 bases of the junction unmatched. This CDR3 is built from 13 residues. In DNA form, the CDR3 reads TGTGCCTGGGGGACAGGGGCAGGGAAGACCCAGTACTTC. This sequence encodes CAWGTGAGKTQYF.

This clonotype was detected a few times. The rearrangement joins TRBV5-1 to TRBJ2-5; D is possibly TRBD2 (7 bases). Trimming took 4 bases from V and 5 from J, leaving 18 bases between them. This CDR3 contains 15 residues. The V gene's germline CDR1 is SGHRS and CDR2 YFSETQ. The CDR3 reads CASSTRGAGSETQYF. Here the CDR3 DNA reads TGCGCCAGCAGCACCCGGGGGGCGGGATCGGAGACCCAGTACTTC.

This clonotype was counted a few times. The chain joins TRBV29-1 to TRBJ2-1; no firm D call. Germline lookup yields CDR1 SQVTM and CDR2 ANQGSEA. V shed 1 base and J shed 6 bases, with 13 bases lying between them. This CDR3 comprises 14 residues. The CDR3 sequence is CSVEVAARPNEQFF. DNA of the CDR3: TGCAGCGTTGAAGTTGCGGCTAGGCCCAATGAGCAGTTCTTC.

V usage is TRBV6-1 and J usage is TRBJ1-3; D not certain. The CDR3 has 13 amino acids. Germline V gene sequence: CDR1 MNHNS, CDR2 SASEGT. V was shortened by 4 bases and J by 2 bases, with 6 bases between the two germline ends. The CDR3 spells CASSVGAGNTIYF. The CDR3, as DNA: TGTGCCAGCAGTGTTGGGGCTGGAAACACCATATATTTT.

This clonotype was seen many times. V and J are TRBV20-1 and TRBJ2-1; 11 bases match TRBD2. Germline values: CDR1 DFQATT, CDR2 SNEGSKA (reference sequence). The CDR3 extends over 14 amino acids. The V and J ends lost 5 bases and 6 bases, in that order; junction bases with no gene match: 6. The CDR3 nucleotides are TGCAGTGCTGCCCCGGGACTAGCGGCCAATGAGCAGTTCTTC. It codes for CSAAPGLAANEQFF.